This record covers a single T cell receptor beta chain. The target antigen is unknown. A read error may account for a junction end that differs from germline. The data derive from a study of tumor and adjacent non-tumor tissue in lung cancer. Study results and limitations: In normal lung, the top 100 clones were significantly more dominant than in tumor. Shorter survival was associated with higher TCR diversity in tumors.

A modified ARM-PCR protocol with three rounds of nested PCR amplified TCRbeta. TCRdb used MiXCR to reprocess the multiplex PCR reads, holding one entry per CDR3 protein. The table includes some 90,000 distinct CDR3 sequences, about 66% detected once. The CDR3 is made up of 13 amino acids. CDR1 and CDR2 (germline): MDHEN, SYDVKM. The template was RNA from unsorted bulk tissue. Newly diagnosed lung cancer patients had thoracic surgery in China, August–late 2014, without prior chemotherapy. The chain links TRBV28 to TRBJ2-2, with no clear D. Sequencing was carried out using lung tumor tissue. The origin of this receptor is a man aged 65 to 85 with non-small cell lung cancer. The CDR3: CASILGGAGELFF. For the CDR3, the DNA is TGCGCCAGCATCCTGGGTGGAGCCGGGGAGCTGTTTTTT.